This T cell receptor (beta chain) was recovered during a study of tumor-infiltrating lymphocytes in primary liver carcinoma. Study at large: Enrolled patients were male and female, aged 30 to 69 years. Samples returned roughly 3.5 to 8 million productive TCRbeta reads each. Read depth did not differ significantly between tissue types. Study-wide results and caveats: Relative to blood, tumors carried a significantly larger fraction of the repertoire in their top 250 clones (p = 0.039). The study used bulk unsorted samples and so did not compare CD4+ and CD8+ repertoires.

Unsorted whole blood yielded blood RNA, and germline DNA was extracted as well. Turning to this clonotype: The target antigen is unknown.

With 4 bases clipped from V and 8 bases from J, the junction kept 20 bases outside the gene matches. Germline loops: CDR1 SQVTM, CDR2 ANQGSEA. There are 17 residues in the CDR3. TCR beta cDNA was prepared out of roughly 500 ng total RNA by means of a constant-region primer. Researchers made the TCR beta libraries by running three nested multiplex PCR rounds with slightly modified ARM-PCR. The first two PCR rounds, roughly 10 cycles each, used TRBV1-TRBV30 forward primers and a C-beta reverse primer. TCRdb analysed the multiplex PCR reads with MiXCR anew, one entry per CDR3 protein. The table shows about 310,000 distinct CDR3 sequences, with nearly 60% occurring only once.

Sequencing was done on a sample of peripheral blood. This TCR derives from a woman in her thirties with primary liver carcinoma and hepatitis B virus infection. The chain recombines TRBV29-1 with TRBJ2-1, with 7 bases identical to TRBD2. The CDR3 region is CSVVPWASGLPGDEQFF. CDR3 DNA: TGCAGCGTTGTTCCCTGGGCTAGCGGCCTCCCGGGGGATGAGCAGTTCTTC.